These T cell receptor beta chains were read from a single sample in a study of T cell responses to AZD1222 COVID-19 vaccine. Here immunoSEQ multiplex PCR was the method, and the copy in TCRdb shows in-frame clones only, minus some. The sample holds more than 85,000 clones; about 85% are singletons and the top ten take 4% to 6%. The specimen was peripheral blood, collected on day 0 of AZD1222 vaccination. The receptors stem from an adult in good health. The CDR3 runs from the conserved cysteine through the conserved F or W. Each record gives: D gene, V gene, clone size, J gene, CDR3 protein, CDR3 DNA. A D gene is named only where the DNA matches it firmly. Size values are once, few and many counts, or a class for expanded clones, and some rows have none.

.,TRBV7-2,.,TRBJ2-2,CASSLVRGHTGELFF,TGTGCCAGCAGCTTAGTTCGAGGCCACACCGGGGAGCTGTTTTTT
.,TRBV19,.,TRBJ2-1,CASSILSSGQGNREQFF,TGTGCCAGTAGTATATTATCGTCGGGGCAGGGGAATCGTGAGCAGTTCTTC
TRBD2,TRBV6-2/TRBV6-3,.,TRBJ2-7,CASSYTPPAGRAYEQYF,TGTGCCAGCAGTTACACCCCACCGGCAGGGAGGGCCTACGAGCAGTACTTC
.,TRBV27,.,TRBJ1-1,CASSLWGLNTEAFF,TGTGCCAGCAGTTTATGGGGGTTGAACACTGAAGCTTTCTTT
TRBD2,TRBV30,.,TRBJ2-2,CAWSSGRAWTGELFF,TGTGCCTGGAGTAGCGGGAGGGCCTGGACCGGGGAGCTGTTTTTT
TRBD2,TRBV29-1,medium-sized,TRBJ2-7,CSGGTSGRSYEQYF,TGCAGCGGGGGGACTAGCGGGAGATCCTACGAGCAGTACTTC
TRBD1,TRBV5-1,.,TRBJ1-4,CASRKGTGGEANEKLFF,TGCGCCAGCAGAAAGGGGACAGGGGGAGAAGCTAATGAAAAACTGTTTTTT
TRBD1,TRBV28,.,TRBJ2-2,CASSLYGQGGAGELFF,TGTGCCAGCAGTTTATATGGACAGGGGGGGGCCGGGGAGCTGTTTTTT
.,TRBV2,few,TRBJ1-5,CASNTYSAGNQPQHF,TGTGCCAGCAACACGTACTCGGCAGGGAATCAGCCCCAGCATTTT
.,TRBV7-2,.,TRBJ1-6,CASSARSSYNSPLHF,TGTGCCAGCAGTGCAAGGAGCTCCTATAATTCACCCCTCCACTTT
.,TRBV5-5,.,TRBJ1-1,CASRAGAPMNTEAFF,TGTGCCAGCCGAGCAGGGGCTCCCATGAACACTGAAGCTTTCTTT
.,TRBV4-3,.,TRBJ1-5,CASSQVNGGNQPQHF,TGCGCCAGCAGCCAAGTTAACGGGGGGAACCAGCCCCAGCATTTT
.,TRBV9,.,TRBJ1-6,CASSPPPTGTIGSSPLHF,TGTGCCAGCAGTCCCCCCCCCACAGGGACGATTGGGAGTTCACCCCTCCACTTT
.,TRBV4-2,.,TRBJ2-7,CASSQELGHAYEQYF,TGTGCCAGCAGCCAAGAACTCGGGCATGCCTACGAGCAGTACTTC
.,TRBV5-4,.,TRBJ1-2,CASSLAPAAYGYTF,TGTGCCAGCAGCTTGGCCCCGGCGGCATATGGCTACACCTTC
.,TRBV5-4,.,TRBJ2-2,CASSLKTSLRRRNTGELFF,TGTGCCAGCAGCCTGAAAACTAGTTTACGGCGGAGAAACACCGGGGAGCTGTTTTTT
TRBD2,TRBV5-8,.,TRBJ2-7,CASSPGLAGVYEQYF,TGTGCCAGCAGCCCAGGACTAGCGGGAGTCTACGAGCAGTACTTC
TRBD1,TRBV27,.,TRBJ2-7,CASHPTGGFHYEQYF,TGTGCCAGTCATCCCACAGGGGGCTTCCATTACGAGCAGTACTTC
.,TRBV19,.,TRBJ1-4,CASSIRRNEKLFF,TGTGCCAGTAGTATAAGGAGGAATGAAAAACTGTTTTTT
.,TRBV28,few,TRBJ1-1,CASQTLNRRLRMNTEAFF,TGTGCCAGCCAGACCCTTAACAGGCGTCTTAGGATGAACACTGAAGCTTTCTTT
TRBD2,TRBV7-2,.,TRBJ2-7,CASSLTGTSGRLGREQYF,TGTGCCAGCAGCCTAACCGGGACTAGCGGGAGGCTGGGTCGCGAGCAGTACTTC
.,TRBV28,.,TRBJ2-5,CASSLGVQGMRETQYF,TGTGCCAGCAGTTTAGGTGTGCAGGGTATGCGAGAGACCCAGTACTTC
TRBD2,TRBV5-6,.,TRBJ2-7,CASSLTSGSLAYEQYF,TGTGCCAGCAGCTTGACTAGCGGGAGCCTAGCCTACGAGCAGTACTTC
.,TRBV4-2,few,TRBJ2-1,CASSQDLQYNNEQFF,TGTGCCAGCAGCCAAGATCTTCAGTATAACAATGAGCAGTTCTTC
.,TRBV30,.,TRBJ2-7,CAWSVGVTSGEQYF,TGTGCCTGGAGTGTAGGAGTCACCTCGGGGGAGCAGTACTTC
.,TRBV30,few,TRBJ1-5,CAWSVQGWDQPQHF,TGTGCCTGGAGTGTACAGGGATGGGATCAGCCCCAGCATTTT
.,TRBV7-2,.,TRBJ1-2,CASSQTGGNYGYTF,TGTGCCAGCAGCCAGACGGGAGGGAACTATGGCTACACCTTC
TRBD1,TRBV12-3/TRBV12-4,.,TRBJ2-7,CAVRGTGRDEQYF,TGTGCCGTTCGTGGGACAGGGCGCGACGAGCAGTACTTC
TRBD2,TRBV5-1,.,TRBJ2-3,CASSLGLAGDTDTQYF,TGCGCCAGCAGCTTGGGACTAGCGGGAGACACAGATACGCAGTATTTT
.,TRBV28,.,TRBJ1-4,CAIAGNLDEKLFF,TGTGCCATTGCGGGGAACCTTGATGAAAAACTGTTTTTT
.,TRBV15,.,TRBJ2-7,CATSTARVPYEQYF,TGTGCCACCAGCACAGCCAGGGTGCCCTACGAGCAGTACTTC
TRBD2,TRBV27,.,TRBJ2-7,CASRASGTYEQYF,TGTGCCAGCAGGGCTAGCGGGACTTACGAGCAGTACTTC
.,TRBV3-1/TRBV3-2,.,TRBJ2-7,CASSQDNRKGGEQYF,TGTGCCAGCAGCCAAGATAACCGCAAGGGGGGCGAGCAGTACTTC
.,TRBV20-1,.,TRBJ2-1,CSASVLAVNSYNEQFF,TGCAGTGCTAGTGTCCTTGCGGTCAACTCCTACAATGAGCAGTTCTTC